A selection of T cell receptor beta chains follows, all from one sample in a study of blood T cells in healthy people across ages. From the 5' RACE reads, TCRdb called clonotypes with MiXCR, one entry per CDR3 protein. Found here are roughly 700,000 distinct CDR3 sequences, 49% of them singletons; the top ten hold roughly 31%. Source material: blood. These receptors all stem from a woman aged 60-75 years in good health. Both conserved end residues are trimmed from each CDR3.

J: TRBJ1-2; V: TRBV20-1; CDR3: SATEGTGGYT
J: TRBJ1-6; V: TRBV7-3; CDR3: ASSLRGGSSYNSPLH
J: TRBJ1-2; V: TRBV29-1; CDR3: SVSDRGQGYT
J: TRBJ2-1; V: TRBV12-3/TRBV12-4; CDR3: ASSLKRTGGSEQF
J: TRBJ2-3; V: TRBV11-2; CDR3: ASSLHTDTQY
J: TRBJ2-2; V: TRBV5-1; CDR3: ASSLISDSTGELF
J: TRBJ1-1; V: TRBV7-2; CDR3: ASSPGQASNTEAF
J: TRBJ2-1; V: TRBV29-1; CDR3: SVEGTTSGRVWNEQF
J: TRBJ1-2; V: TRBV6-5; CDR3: ASSSTATGGYT
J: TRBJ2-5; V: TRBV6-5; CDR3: ASSYMGPSGYNEQY
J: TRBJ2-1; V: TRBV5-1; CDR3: ASSYRALTSNEQF
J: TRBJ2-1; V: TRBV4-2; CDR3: ASSRELAGGPFYNEQF
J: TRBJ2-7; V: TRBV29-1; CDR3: SVGSRLASGEQY
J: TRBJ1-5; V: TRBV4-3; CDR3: ASSQGIGRDQPQH
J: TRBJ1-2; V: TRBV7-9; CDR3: ASSRGQGAYGYT
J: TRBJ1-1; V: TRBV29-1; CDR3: SGTANTEAF
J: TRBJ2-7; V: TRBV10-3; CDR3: AIRGGSYEQY
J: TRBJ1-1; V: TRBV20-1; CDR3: SARVFQGTEAF
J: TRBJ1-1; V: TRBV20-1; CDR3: GIEPDRAEAF
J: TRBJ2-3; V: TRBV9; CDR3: ASSFQRSTDTQY
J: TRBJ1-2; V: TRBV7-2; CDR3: ASSLGQGANGYT
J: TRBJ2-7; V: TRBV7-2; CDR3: ASSLGDRAIYEQY
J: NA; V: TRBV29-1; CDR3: SVESGFSYEQY
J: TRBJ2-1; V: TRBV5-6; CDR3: ASSLGGDPYNEQF
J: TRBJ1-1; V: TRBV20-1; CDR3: SAFKGTATKAF
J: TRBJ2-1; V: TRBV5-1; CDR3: ASSSRAASGYNEQF
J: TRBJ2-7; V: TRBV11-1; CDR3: ASSPMGGLAYEQY
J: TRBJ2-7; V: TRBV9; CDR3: ASSTGLPNNEQY
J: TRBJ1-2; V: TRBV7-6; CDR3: ASSSPGGHGYT
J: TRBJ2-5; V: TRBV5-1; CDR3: ASSLESLGTQY
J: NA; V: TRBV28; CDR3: ASGRPDGNYEQY
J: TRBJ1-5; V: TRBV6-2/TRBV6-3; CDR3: ASSYSLNSNQPQH
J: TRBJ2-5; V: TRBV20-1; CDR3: SADRGVETQY
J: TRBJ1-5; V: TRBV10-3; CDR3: AISAGGMDQPQH
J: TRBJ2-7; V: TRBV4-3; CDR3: ASSSGTGWEQY
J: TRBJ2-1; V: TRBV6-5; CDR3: ASSRPSVNEQF
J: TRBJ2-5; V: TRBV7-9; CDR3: ASSYGTGGKY
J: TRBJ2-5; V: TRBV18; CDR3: ASSARTEYNEQY
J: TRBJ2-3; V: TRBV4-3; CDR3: ASSQGQGPDTQY
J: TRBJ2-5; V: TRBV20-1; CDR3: SARLGRSETQY
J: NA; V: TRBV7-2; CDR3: ARSPPGLAGSNEQY
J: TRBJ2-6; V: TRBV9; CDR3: ASSVDTGANVLT
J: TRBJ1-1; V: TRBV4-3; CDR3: ASSQDTTARGEAF
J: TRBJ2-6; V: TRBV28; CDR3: ASRVGTGANVLT
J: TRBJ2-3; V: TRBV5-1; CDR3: ASSSNRVTDTQY
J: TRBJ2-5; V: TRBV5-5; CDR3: ASSSAGHHYNEQY
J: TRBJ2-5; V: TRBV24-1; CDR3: ATSRQGATGETQY
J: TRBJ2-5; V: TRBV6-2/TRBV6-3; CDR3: ASSYPGADSQETQY
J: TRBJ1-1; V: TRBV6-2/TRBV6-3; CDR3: ASSYNRRQFMNTEAF
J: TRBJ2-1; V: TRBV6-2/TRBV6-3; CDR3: ASRTIDSLPYNEQF
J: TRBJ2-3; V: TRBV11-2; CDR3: ASTPWISTDTQY
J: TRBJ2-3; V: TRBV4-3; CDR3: ASSQERTGGVDTQY
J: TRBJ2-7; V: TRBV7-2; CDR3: ASSLQPDRSFTYEQY
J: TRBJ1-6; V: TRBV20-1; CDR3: SARTGEPYNSPLH
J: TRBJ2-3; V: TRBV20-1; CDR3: SARADWRELNTDTQY
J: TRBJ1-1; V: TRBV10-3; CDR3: AISEGTGRAF
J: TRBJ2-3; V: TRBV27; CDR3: ASTEGRYTDTQY
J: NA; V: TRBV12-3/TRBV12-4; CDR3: ASTPLWQETQY
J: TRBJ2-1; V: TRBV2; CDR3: ASKLYNEQF
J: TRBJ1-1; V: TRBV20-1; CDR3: SARVGGRGAF